The 30 T cell receptor beta chains listed next were all sequenced from one sample in a study of CD8 T cells in ankylosing spondylitis. A single record per CDR3 protein comes from TCRdb applying MiXCR to the 5' RACE reads. The profile shows 250,000 to 350,000 distinct CDR3 sequences, 20% of them singletons. The specimen was blood, either unsorted or a sorted T cell fraction (not recorded which). These receptors were taken from a male donor with ankylosing spondylitis or in good health (not recorded which).

This clonotype was detected only a few times. V usage is TRBV12-3 or TRBV12-4 and J usage is TRBJ2-1; 10 nucleotides align to TRBD2. The CDR3 sequence is 15 residues long. V gave up 7 bases and J gave up 8 bases; unmatched junction bases: 11. The CDR3 loop is CASKAGLAVAHEQFF. CDR3 nucleotide sequence: TGTGCCAGCAAGGCAGGACTAGCGGTGGCACATGAGCAGTTCTTC.

The CDR3 region has the DNA TGCAGTGCTAGAGATGGGGCAGGGGGCACCGGGGAGCTGTTTTTT. This gives the protein CSARDGAGGTGELFF. The rearrangement uses TRBV20-1 and TRBJ2-2, with 7 bases that match TRBD1. Unmatched junction bases numbered 5, after V lost 0 bases and J lost 4 bases. This CDR3 has 15 amino acids. CDR1 and CDR2 (germline): DFQATT, SNEGSKA (reference sequence).

The chain employs TRBV19 and TRBJ2-2, with D perhaps being TRBD1 or TRBD2 (5 bases each). The ends were cut back, 5 bases at V and 6 bases at J, with 19 bases in the middle. Germline V CDR1 and CDR2: LNHDA, SQIVND (reference sequence). This CDR3 is built from 16 residues. As DNA, the CDR3 is TGTGCCAGTAGTGGACCCGTGGGGGTCAGGGCCGGGGAGCTGTTTTTT. It is translated as CASSGPVGVRAGELFF.

This clonotype has at least ten counts. The chain joins TRBV5-1 to TRBJ1-5; the D is unclear. Germline CDR1 is SGHRS and CDR2 is YFSETQ. This CDR3 has 13 amino acids. Trimming left V 4 bases short and J 1 base short, with 6 bases between. The CDR3 sequence: CASSPDSNQPQHF. CDR3 bases: TGCGCCAGCAGCCCGGACAGCAATCAGCCCCAGCATTTT.

The CDR3 loop is CASSVDAGGPGNTIYF. CDR3 DNA: TGTGCCAGCAGCGTAGATGCAGGGGGGCCTGGAAACACCATATATTTT. The V gene is TRBV9, the J gene TRBJ1-3, with 7 bases matching TRBD1. Trimming at V came to 0 bases and at J to 2 bases, leaving 5 bases not matched to a gene. The V gene's germline CDR1 is SGDLS and CDR2 YYNGEE. The CDR3 is made up of 16 amino acids.

The chain recombines TRBV30 with TRBJ2-5, with a possible D match to TRBD1 (5 bases). Between the trimmed V and J ends, which lost 2 bases and 5 bases, there was a span of 9 bases. Per the germline V gene, CDR1 is GTSNPN and CDR2 is SVGIG (reference sequence). This CDR3 is 12 amino acids long. The CDR3 DNA sequence: TGTGCCTGGAGTCCCAGGGCCGAGACCCAGTACTTC. Translated: CAWSPRAETQYF.

This clonotype turned up a few times. The CDR3 region has the DNA TGTGCCAGCAGCCGTAGGGGCATACAAGGGGGGTACACTGAAGCTTTCTTT. This translates into CASSRRGIQGGYTEAFF. The V gene is TRBV7-2, the J gene TRBJ1-1, with TRBD1 as a possible D gene (6 bases). The V end lost 5 bases, the J end lost 3 bases, and 22 bases lay between the germline ends. This CDR3 has 17 residues. Looked up from germline, CDR1 is SGHTA and CDR2 is FQGNSA.

This clonotype was seen a few times. This chain's CDR3 is CASSQGLLGDTGELFF. The DNA for the CDR3 is TGTGCCAGCAGCCAGGGGCTACTAGGGGACACCGGGGAGCTGTTTTTT. V usage is TRBV4-2 and J usage is TRBJ2-2; D could derive from TRBD1 or TRBD2 (5 bases each). The V end lost 3 bases, the J end lost 3 bases, and 14 bases lay between the germline ends. Germline V gives CDR1 LGHNA, CDR2 YNFKEQ. The CDR3 is 16 residues long.

This clonotype was seen only a few times. This chain links TRBV5-1 with TRBJ2-1, with 14 bases aligning to TRBD2. This CDR3 region has 16 residues. Germline V gene lookup returns CDR1 SGHRS and CDR2 YFSETQ. After removal of 4 bases from V and 9 bases from J, the junction contained 9 bases not matched to a gene. The DNA of the CDR3 is TGCGCCAGCAGCAAACCGGGACTAGCGGGAGTTAGTGAGCAGTTCTTC. It yields the protein CASSKPGLAGVSEQFF. Drawing the rest from reference TRBV5-1 and TRBJ2-1, the complete variable domain is KAGVTQTPRYLIKTRGQQVTLSCSPISGHRSVSWYQQTPGQGLQFLFEYFSETQRNKGNFPGRFSGRQFSNSRSEMNVSTLELGDSALYLCASSKPGLAGVSEQFFGPGTRLTVL.

The chain combines TRBV16 with TRBJ1-4; 10 nucleotides agree with TRBD1. The V segment lost 4 bases and the J segment 5 bases; nucleotides outside the gene matches: 4. Germline V CDR1 and CDR2: KGHSY, FQNENV. The CDR3 loop spans 15 amino acids. The CDR3 region is CASSRGTGENEKLFF. DNA for the CDR3: TGTGCCAGCAGCCGCGGGACAGGGGAAAATGAAAAACTGTTTTTT.

This clonotype was counted many times. The CDR3 DNA follows: TGCAGTCCCCACGGGGGAAGCAATCAGCCCCAGCATTTT. Its translation: CSPHGGSNQPQHF. This rearrangement joins TRBV20-1 to TRBJ1-5, with D tentatively TRBD1 (5 bases). Germline V gives CDR1 DFQATT, CDR2 SNEGSKA (reference sequence). V was pared by 8 bases and J by 1 base, with 12 bases between. The CDR3 runs 13 residues.

The chain employs TRBV29-1 and TRBJ2-3; TRBD1 agrees at 9 bases. In germline, CDR1 is SQVTM, CDR2 ANQGSEA. The J segment lost 7 bases and the V segment lost 4 bases, leaving 9 bases of the junction unmatched. CDR3 size: 14 residues. This CDR3 is CSVAMAGTGYTQYF. The CDR3 bases are TGCAGCGTTGCTATGGCCGGGACAGGGTATACGCAGTATTTT.

The J gene is TRBJ1-5, the V gene TRBV5-1; no firm D call. The CDR3 is made up of 14 amino acids. V shed 0 bases and J shed 2 bases, with 6 bases lying between them. Germline V gives CDR1 SGHRS, CDR2 YFSETQ. The CDR3 DNA follows: TGCGCCAGCAGCTTGGAGGGTCGCAATCAGCCCCAGCATTTT. Protein: CASSLEGRNQPQHF.

This clonotype was detected only a few times. The chain recombines TRBV12-3 or TRBV12-4 with TRBJ1-2; D remains ambiguous. This CDR3 contains 13 residues. V lost 4 bases, J lost 6 bases, and 12 bases lay in between. CDR3 sequence (DNA): TGTGCCAGCAGTTCGCGGGTACTGGATGGCTACACCTTC. Its protein is CASSSRVLDGYTF.

For the CDR3, the DNA is TGTGCCAGCAGCTTTGCTACTAACACTGAAGCTTTCTTT. Translating it yields CASSFATNTEAFF. The chain couples TRBV12-3 or TRBV12-4 to TRBJ1-1; D remains unclear. The CDR3 spans 13 residues. Trimming left V 6 bases short and J 2 bases short, with 10 bases between.

The chain links TRBV28 to TRBJ2-3; unclear D gene. The germline gives CDR1 MDHEN, CDR2 SYDVKM. The CDR3 consists of 12 residues. The ends were cut back, 2 bases at V and 5 bases at J, with 5 bases in the middle. The CDR3 DNA sequence: TGTGCCAGCAGTTTAAGAAGAGATACGCAGTATTTT. Its translation: CASSLRRDTQYF.

Comment on this clonotype: A read error may explain this, as a much larger clone is one base away. The rearrangement uses TRBV27 and TRBJ2-3; 8 positions agree with TRBD2. V lost 8 bases, J lost 7 bases, and 14 bases stayed unmatched. From germline, CDR1 is MNHEY and CDR2 SMNVEV (reference sequence). The CDR3 loop spans 15 amino acids. CDR3 amino acids: CASGRTGGRTHTQYF. As DNA, the CDR3 is TGTGCCAGCGGTCGAACGGGGGGGAGGACACATACGCAGTATTTT.

This clonotype has just one count. One end of the junction varies from germline; a read error may be responsible. The V gene is TRBV28, the J gene TRBJ2-1, with 10 nucleotides matching TRBD2. CDR1 is MDHEN and CDR2 is SYDVKM in the germline V gene. The CDR3 contains 17 residues. DNA for the CDR3: TGTGCCAGCAGTTTATTCCCTAGCGGGAGCTCCTACAATGGGCAGTTCTTC. The encoded protein is CASSLFPSGSSYNGQFF.

CDR3: CASRGGGHPEAFF. In DNA form, the CDR3 reads TGTGCCAGCAGAGGGGGGGGTCACCCTGAAGCTTTCTTT. The chain couples TRBV2 to TRBJ1-1, with a weak D call TRBD1 (6 bases). V gave up 6 bases and J gave up 6 bases, with 14 bases separating them. This CDR3 is built from 13 residues. The V gene's germline CDR1 is SNHLY and CDR2 FYNNEI.

This clonotype was observed a single time. The chain combines TRBV5-6 with TRBJ2-3, with D perhaps being TRBD1 or TRBD2 (5 bases each). CDR3 length: 16 amino acids. Germline values: CDR1 SGHDT, CDR2 YYEEEE. V was shortened by 0 bases and J by 6 bases, with 17 bases between the two germline ends. CDR3 nucleotide sequence: TGTGCCAGCAGCTTGGCCTCGGCACATGGGACCGATACGCAGTATTTT. Protein sequence: CASSLASAHGTDTQYF. The full variable domain, completed using reference TRBV5-6 and TRBJ2-3, is DAGVTQSPTHLIKTRGQQVTLRCSPKSGHDTVSWYQQALGQGPQFIFQYYEEEERQRGNFPDRFSGHQFPNYSSELNVNALLLGDSALYLCASSLASAHGTDTQYFGPGTRLTVL.

This clonotype appeared many times. In DNA form, the CDR3 reads TGTGCCAGCAGTAGACAGGGGAACTATGGCTACACCTTC. Its translation: CASSRQGNYGYTF. The V and J genes are TRBV6-1 and TRBJ1-2; 8 bases match TRBD1. Germline CDR1 reads MNHNS; CDR2 reads SASEGT. This CDR3 is 13 amino acids long. Trimming removed 5 bases from V and 2 bases from J; junction bases left unmatched: 1.

The CDR3 region has the DNA TGTGCCAGCAGCCTGATGGGGGCCACCACAGATACGCAGTATTTT. It yields the protein CASSLMGATTDTQYF. J is TRBJ2-3 and V is TRBV6-1, with D possibly being TRBD1 (6 bases). Trimming removed 6 bases at V and 2 bases at J, with 15 bases between. CDR3 length: 15 residues. Per the germline V gene, CDR1 is MNHNS and CDR2 is SASEGT.

V and J are TRBV10-3 and TRBJ2-3; 10 positions match TRBD1. Germline-derived CDR1 and CDR2 are ENHRY and SYGVKD. The CDR3 totals 13 residues. With V trimmed by 9 bases and J by 0 bases, 0 bases remained unmatched. The CDR3 sequence is CAMGQGSTDTQYF. CDR3 nucleotide sequence: TGTGCCATGGGACAGGGGAGCACAGATACGCAGTATTTT.

This clonotype has just one count. CDR3 amino acids: CASRGGTTLGNIQYF. The CDR3 nucleotides are TGTGCCAGCAGGGGGGGGACTACCCTAGGAAACATTCAGTACTTC. The chain combines TRBV25-1 with TRBJ2-4, with 7 bases fitting TRBD2. V trimming: 6 bases; J trimming: 6 bases; junction bases outside the gene matches: 11. CDR1 MGHDK and CDR2 SYGVNS come from the germline V gene. The CDR3 consists of 15 residues.

The table lists this clonotype with a few counts. The chain employs TRBV28 and TRBJ1-5; the match to TRBD1 covers 7 bases. V dropped 6 bases and J dropped 3; count of bases not matched to a gene: 11. Germline values: CDR1 MDHEN, CDR2 SYDVKM. This CDR3 comprises 16 residues. CDR3 bases: TGTGCCAGCAGAACGGACAGGAAAGATCACAATCAGCCCCAGCATTTT. This translates into CASRTDRKDHNQPQHF.

This clonotype was counted a few times. V and J are TRBV5-1 and TRBJ1-1, with D possibly TRBD1 on 5 matching bases. The length of the CDR3 is 13 residues. Germline CDR1 SGHRS, CDR2 YFSETQ. V gave up 5 bases and J gave up 6 bases, with 14 bases separating them. The chain's CDR3 is CASSMRGSAEAFF. CDR3 coding DNA: TGCGCCAGCAGTATGCGGGGGAGCGCTGAAGCTTTCTTT.

This clonotype was picked up a small number of times. V usage is TRBV24-1 and J usage is TRBJ2-7; TRBD2 matches 7 bases. The CDR3 contains 14 residues. The V gene end was trimmed by 5 bases and the J gene end by 4 bases; junction bases not matched to a gene: 7. Germline lookup yields CDR1 KGHDR and CDR2 SFDVKD. The DNA for the CDR3 is TGTGCCACCAGTGTTGGGGGGGAAAGTTACGAGCAGTACGTC. As protein: CATSVGGESYEQYV.

Note on this clonotype: This may come from a read error, since a much larger clone is one base off. This chain joins TRBV5-1 and TRBJ1-1; D possibly corresponds to TRBD1 (6 bases). This CDR3 region has 15 residues. From germline, CDR1 is SGHRS and CDR2 YFSETQ. DNA for the CDR3: TGCGCCAGCAGCTTGGAAGGGGGGTTATACACTGAAACTTTCTTT. Translating gives CASSLEGGLYTETFF.

In this sample, this clonotype turned up many times. The J gene is TRBJ2-3, the V gene TRBV29-1, with D uncertain. Deletions cut 5 bases from V and 6 bases from J, with 12 bases between. Germline loops: CDR1 SQVTM, CDR2 ANQGSEA. The CDR3 sequence is 12 residues long. CDR3 coding DNA: TGCAGCGTTACTTCCCGGCCGGATACGCAGTATTTT. Protein: CSVTSRPDTQYF.

For the CDR3, the DNA is TGCGCCAGCAGCTTCCTAGGGGTTCAAGATACGCAGTATTTT. This encodes CASSFLGVQDTQYF. V gene TRBV5-1 combines with J gene TRBJ2-3, with TRBD1 as a possible D gene (5 bases). CDR1 is SGHRS and CDR2 is YFSETQ in the germline V gene. This CDR3 has 14 residues. V dropped 2 bases and J dropped 5 bases, with 12 bases sitting between them. Variable domain in full (rest from reference TRBV5-1 and TRBJ2-3): KAGVTQTPRYLIKTRGQQVTLSCSPISGHRSVSWYQQTPGQGLQFLFEYFSETQRNKGNFPGRFSGRQFSNSRSEMNVSTLELGDSALYLCASSFLGVQDTQYFGPGTRLTVL.